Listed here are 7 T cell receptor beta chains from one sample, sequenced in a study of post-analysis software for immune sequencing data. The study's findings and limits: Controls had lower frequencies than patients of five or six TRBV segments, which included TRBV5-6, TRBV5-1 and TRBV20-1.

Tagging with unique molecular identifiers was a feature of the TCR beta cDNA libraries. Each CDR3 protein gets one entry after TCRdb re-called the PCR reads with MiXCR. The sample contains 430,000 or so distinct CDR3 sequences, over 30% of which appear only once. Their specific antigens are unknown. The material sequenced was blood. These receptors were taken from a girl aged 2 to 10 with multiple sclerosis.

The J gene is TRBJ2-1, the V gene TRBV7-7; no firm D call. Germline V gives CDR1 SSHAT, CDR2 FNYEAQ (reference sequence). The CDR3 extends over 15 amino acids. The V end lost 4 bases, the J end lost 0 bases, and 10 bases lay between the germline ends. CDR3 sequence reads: CASSYGPGSYNEQFF. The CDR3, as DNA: TGTGCCAGCAGCTACGGACCCGGCTCCTACAATGAGCAGTTCTTC.

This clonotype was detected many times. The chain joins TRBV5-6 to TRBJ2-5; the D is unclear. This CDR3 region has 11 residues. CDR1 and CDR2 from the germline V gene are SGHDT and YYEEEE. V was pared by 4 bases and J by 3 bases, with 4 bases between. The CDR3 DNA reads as TGTGCCAGCAGCACAGAAGAGACCCAGTACTTC. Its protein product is CASSTEETQYF.

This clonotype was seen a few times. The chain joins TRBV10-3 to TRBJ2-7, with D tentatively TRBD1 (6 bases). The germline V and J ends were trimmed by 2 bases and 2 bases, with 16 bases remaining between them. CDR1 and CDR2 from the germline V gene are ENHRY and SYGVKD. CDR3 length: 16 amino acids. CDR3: CAISEITGKGTYEQYF. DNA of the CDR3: TGTGCCATCAGTGAGATTACAGGGAAGGGAACCTACGAGCAGTACTTC.

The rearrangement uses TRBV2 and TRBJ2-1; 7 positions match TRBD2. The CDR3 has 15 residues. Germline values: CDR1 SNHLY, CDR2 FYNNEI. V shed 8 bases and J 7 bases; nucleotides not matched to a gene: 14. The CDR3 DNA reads TGTGCCAGCGACATCCTGGCGGGAGCTGGAAATGAGCAGTTCTTC. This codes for CASDILAGAGNEQFF.

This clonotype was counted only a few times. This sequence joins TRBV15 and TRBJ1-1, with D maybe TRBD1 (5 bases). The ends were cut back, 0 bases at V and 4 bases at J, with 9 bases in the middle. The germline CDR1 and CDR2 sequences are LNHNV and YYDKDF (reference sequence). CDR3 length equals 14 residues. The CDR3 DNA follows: TGTGCCACCAGCAGAGATCAGGGACGCACTGAAGCTTTCTTT. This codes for CATSRDQGRTEAFF.

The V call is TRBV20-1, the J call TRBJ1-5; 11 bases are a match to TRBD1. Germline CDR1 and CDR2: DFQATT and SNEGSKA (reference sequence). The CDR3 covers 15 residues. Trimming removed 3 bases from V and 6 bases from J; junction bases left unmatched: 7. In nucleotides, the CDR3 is TGCAGTGCTAGCGTAGGGACAGGGGGATCTCAGCCCCAGCATTTT. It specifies CSASVGTGGSQPQHF.

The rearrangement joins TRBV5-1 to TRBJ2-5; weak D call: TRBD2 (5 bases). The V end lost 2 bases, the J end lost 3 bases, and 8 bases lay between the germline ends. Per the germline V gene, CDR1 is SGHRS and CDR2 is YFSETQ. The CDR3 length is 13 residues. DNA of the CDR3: TGCGCCAGCAGCTTAACCGGGAAAGAGACCCAGTACTTC. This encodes CASSLTGKETQYF.